This entry lists 28 T cell receptor beta chains sequenced from one sample in a study of blood T cell repertoires in COVID-19. Clones were read by immunoSEQ multiplex PCR, and TCRdb kept only the in-frame ones, dropping some. The table has some 340,000 clones, around 83% seen once. The specimen was peripheral blood. Receptors were obtained from a man aged 25-40 years with active or convalescent COVID-19.

The chain is built from TRBV19 and TRBJ2-5; 8 nucleotides agree with TRBD1. The germline CDR1 and CDR2 sequences are LNHDA and SQIVND (reference sequence). V shed 5 bases, J shed 2 bases, and the junction held 7 bases outside the gene matches. The CDR3 has 15 amino acids. The CDR3 nucleotides are TGTGCCAGTAGTGTGGACAGGGCCCCTCAAGAGACCCAGTACTTC. Translation: CASSVDRAPQETQYF.

The chain employs TRBV19 and TRBJ1-2, with TRBD1 matching 8 bases. Germline CDR1 reads LNHDA; CDR2 reads SQIVND (reference sequence). There are 16 residues in the CDR3. The ends lost 3 bases at V and 3 bases at J; junction bases unmatched: 9. The CDR3 DNA reads as TGTGCCAGTAGTATCGGACAGGGCGAAGGGGACTATGGCTACACCTTC. Translation: CASSIGQGEGDYGYTF. Looking up the rest from reference TRBV19 and TRBJ1-2 gives the full variable domain: DGGITQSPKYLFRKEGQNVTLSCEQNLNHDAMYWYRQDPGQGLRLIYYSQIVNDFQKGDIAEGYSVSREKKESFPLTVTSAQKNPTAFYLCASSIGQGEGDYGYTFGSGTRLTVV.

CDR3 region: CASSLGSGNEQFF. CDR3 bases: TGCGCCAGCAGCTTGGGTAGCGGCAATGAGCAGTTCTTC. The chain couples TRBV5-1 to TRBJ2-1, with D tentatively TRBD2 (6 bases). V lost 0 bases to trimming and J lost 6 bases, with 7 bases between them. The CDR3 has 13 amino acids. Germline V lookup: CDR1 SGHRS, CDR2 YFSETQ.

This chain uses TRBV25-1 with TRBJ2-1; 8 positions match TRBD1. This CDR3 has 15 amino acids. J lost 6 bases, V lost 0 bases, and 4 bases had no gene match. CDR1 is MGHDK and CDR2 is SYGVNS in the germline V gene. The CDR3 nucleotides read TGTGCCAGCAGTGAATATCAGGACAGGGTCAATGAGCAGTTCTTC. Protein product: CASSEYQDRVNEQFF.

This clone was seen once. V is TRBV13 and J is TRBJ2-7; TRBD2 agrees at 9 bases. There are 14 residues in the CDR3. Germline V gives CDR1 PRHDT, CDR2 FYEKMQ (reference sequence). V gave up 3 bases and J gave up 5 bases; unmatched junction bases: 5. In nucleotides, the CDR3 is TGTGCCAGCAGCTTTGGGACTAGCCGGGACGAGCAGTACTTC. Its protein is CASSFGTSRDEQYF.

V is TRBV29-1 and J is TRBJ1-6; D not certain. Germline values: CDR1 SQVTM, CDR2 ANQGSEA. The V and J ends lost 1 base and 14 bases respectively, with 9 bases between them. The CDR3 has 11 amino acids. CDR3 region: CSVEVGGSLHF. The CDR3 DNA follows: TGCAGCGTTGAAGTAGGCGGGTCCCTCCACTTT.

The rearrangement uses TRBV19 and TRBJ1-6; 7 nucleotides line up with TRBD1. Germline lookup yields CDR1 LNHDA and CDR2 SQIVND (reference sequence). V shed 5 bases and J 7 bases; nucleotides not matched to a gene: 8. CDR3 size: 15 residues. This chain's CDR3 is CASSPGTAINSPLHF. Written as DNA, the CDR3 is TGTGCCAGTAGTCCTGGGACAGCGATAAATTCACCCCTCCACTTT. The variable domain in full, completed from reference TRBV19 and TRBJ1-6, reads DGGITQSPKYLFRKEGQNVTLSCEQNLNHDAMYWYRQDPGQGLRLIYYSQIVNDFQKGDIAEGYSVSREKKESFPLTVTSAQKNPTAFYLCASSPGTAINSPLHFGNGTRLTVT.

The chain uses TRBV12-3 or TRBV12-4 and TRBJ2-7; D gene ambiguous. V lost 6 bases and J lost 6, with 9 bases in between. The CDR3 loop spans 11 amino acids. This CDR3 is CASRHAGEQYF. DNA of the CDR3: TGTGCCAGCAGACACGCAGGCGAGCAGTACTTC.

This clone has only a few counts. The rearrangement uses TRBV2 and TRBJ2-2, with 7 positions matching TRBD2. The CDR3 sequence is 14 residues long. Germline V gene sequence: CDR1 SNHLY, CDR2 FYNNEI. Trimming took 7 bases from V and 4 from J; bases not matched to a gene: 6. The CDR3 is CASTPAGLTGELFF. The CDR3 nucleotides read TGTGCCAGCACCCCAGCGGGACTCACCGGGGAGCTGTTTTTT.

The genes are TRBV12-3 or TRBV12-4 and TRBJ2-1; unclear D gene. The germline V and J ends were trimmed by 2 bases and 7 bases, with 6 bases remaining between them. The CDR3 totals 12 residues. CDR3 residues: CASSLSLNEQFF. The CDR3 DNA sequence: TGTGCCAGCAGTTTATCTCTGAATGAGCAGTTCTTC.

V is TRBV27 and J is TRBJ2-5; TRBD1 agrees at 8 bases. Unmatched junction bases numbered 5, after V lost 6 bases and J lost 5 bases. Germline V gene sequence: CDR1 MNHEY, CDR2 SMNVEV (reference sequence). This CDR3 spans 13 amino acids. The CDR3 sequence is CASSPGQVETQYF. In DNA form, the CDR3 reads TGTGCCAGCAGCCCGGGACAGGTGGAGACCCAGTACTTC.

The chain joins TRBV7-2 to TRBJ2-3; no firm D call. CDR1 SGHTA and CDR2 FQGNSA come from the germline V gene. This CDR3 is 15 amino acids long. Between the trimmed V and J ends, which lost 2 bases and 3 bases, there was a span of 12 bases. For the CDR3, the DNA is TGTGCCAGCAGCTTATCCCCACCGGGTACAGATACGCAGTATTTT. It translates to CASSLSPPGTDTQYF.

J is TRBJ1-4 and V is TRBV9, with 8 bases matching TRBD1. The CDR3 has 14 amino acids. Germline lookup yields CDR1 SGDLS and CDR2 YYNGEE. With V trimmed by 4 bases and J by 5 bases, 4 bases remained unmatched. The CDR3 protein is CASSPWDRNEKLFF. The CDR3 nucleotides are TGTGCCAGCAGCCCTTGGGACAGGAATGAAAAACTGTTTTTT.

Details on this clone: A read error may produce the germline difference seen at one junction end. The chain links TRBV18 to TRBJ2-1, with no clear D. Germline loops: CDR1 KGHSH, CDR2 LQKENI. CDR3 size: 15 residues. The CDR3 coding sequence is TGTGCCAGCTCACAAGAAAACCCCAGGTTATCCGAGCTGTTCTTC. Its translation: CASSQENPRLSELFF.

The chain couples TRBV5-4 to TRBJ2-7, with D possibly matching TRBD1 (6 bases). The length of the CDR3 is 13 residues. CDR1 is SGHNT, CDR2 YYREEE, per germline (reference sequence). Trimming pared 7 bases from V and 4 bases from J, leaving 15 bases between. The CDR3 region is CASRSLGAYEQYF. Here the CDR3 DNA reads TGTGCCAGCCGGTCGCTGGGGGCGTACGAGCAGTACTTC.

The chain is built from TRBV19 and TRBJ2-5, with a tentative D call TRBD1 (7 bases). The V and J ends lost 0 bases and 2 bases respectively, with 10 bases between them. The CDR3 is 15 amino acids. From germline, CDR1 is LNHDA and CDR2 SQIVND (reference sequence). The CDR3 protein is CASSIDAGGQETQYF. For the CDR3, the DNA is TGTGCCAGTAGTATAGATGCAGGGGGGCAAGAGACCCAGTACTTC.

The rearrangement joins TRBV10-3 to TRBJ1-1; D not resolved. V lost 3 bases and J 6 bases, leaving 17 bases between the germline ends. Germline V gives CDR1 ENHRY, CDR2 SYGVKD. The CDR3 has 15 residues. CDR3 in amino acids: CAISDYGEGSSEAFF. The CDR3 DNA reads TGTGCCATCAGTGATTACGGGGAAGGGAGCTCTGAAGCTTTCTTT.

This sequence joins TRBV19 and TRBJ1-4; D remains unclear. In germline, CDR1 is LNHDA, CDR2 SQIVND (reference sequence). CDR3 length equals 16 residues. V lost 7 bases to trimming and J lost 3 bases, with 18 bases between them. CDR3 protein: CASNPRSRTPNEKLFF. As DNA, the CDR3 is TGTGCCAGTAACCCAAGATCCCGGACTCCTAATGAAAAACTGTTTTTT.

In regard to this clone: The identical CDR3 is also encoded by other nucleotide sequences in the sample. The chain combines TRBV27 with TRBJ2-5; D is unresolved. Deletions cut 3 bases from V and 4 bases from J, with 21 bases between. Per the germline V gene, CDR1 is MNHEY and CDR2 is SMNVEV (reference sequence). The length of the CDR3 is 17 residues. CDR3 amino acids: CASSFSVRGVIGETQYF. Here the CDR3 DNA reads TGTGCCAGCAGTTTTTCCGTACGAGGCGTCATCGGAGAGACCCAGTACTTC.

This chain connects TRBV29-1 to TRBJ1-6, with D perhaps matching TRBD1 (6 bases). V dropped 4 bases and J dropped 7 bases, with 8 bases sitting between them. Germline V gene data show CDR1 as SQVTM and CDR2 as ANQGSEA. This CDR3 region has 12 residues. The CDR3 region has the DNA TGCAGCGTTGGAGGACAGAATTCACCCCTCCACTTT. This codes for CSVGGQNSPLHF. Filled out from reference TRBV29-1 and TRBJ1-6, the complete variable domain reads SAVISQKPSRDICQRGTSLTIQCQVDSQVTMMFWYRQQPGQSLTLIATANQGSEATYESGFVIDKFPISRPNLTFSTLTVSNMSPEDSSIYLCSVGGQNSPLHFGNGTRLTVT.

V usage is TRBV28 and J usage is TRBJ2-5; 12 bases align to TRBD2. Germline lookup yields CDR1 MDHEN and CDR2 SYDVKM. The junction had 10 bases not matched to a gene; V was cut back by 5 bases and J by 3 bases. The CDR3 totals 17 residues. In DNA, the CDR3 is TGTGCCAGCAGTCCTCTTGGGGCTAGCGGGAGGGAAGAGACCCAGTACTTC. It translates to CASSPLGASGREETQYF.

The chain's CDR3 is CASSGQGGQPQHF. The DNA of the CDR3 is TGTGCCAGCAGTGGACAGGGGGGGCAGCCCCAGCATTTT. This chain connects TRBV2 to TRBJ1-5; 9 nucleotides agree with TRBD1. V lost 4 bases to trimming and J lost 7 bases; unmatched junction nucleotides: 2. Germline V lookup: CDR1 SNHLY, CDR2 FYNNEI. The CDR3 covers 13 residues.

In DNA form, the CDR3 reads TGTGCTAGTGGGACAGGAGTCTATGGCTACACCTTC. The encoded protein is CASGTGVYGYTF. V gene TRBV12-5 combines with J gene TRBJ1-2; tentatively, D is TRBD1 (6 bases). V shed 6 bases and J shed 4 bases, with 9 bases lying between them. The CDR3 has 12 residues. Germline lookup yields CDR1 LGHNT and CDR2 FRNRAP.

This clone was seen a handful of times. The rearrangement links TRBV14 to TRBJ2-7, with 8 bases matching TRBD1. From germline, CDR1 is SGHDN and CDR2 FVKESK. V was clipped by 2 bases and J by 6 bases; unmatched bases: 3. The CDR3 is 13 residues long. As DNA, the CDR3 is TGTGCCAGCAGCCAATCAGGGGGCCGCGAGCAGTACTTC. It is translated as CASSQSGGREQYF.

The chain uses TRBV27 and TRBJ2-1; TRBD2 matches at 8 bases. J lost 7 bases, V lost 5 bases, and 7 bases had no gene match. Germline V CDR1 and CDR2: MNHEY, SMNVEV (reference sequence). The CDR3 is made up of 14 amino acids. The DNA for the CDR3 is TGTGCCAGCAGTAGCGGGAGCCTGGTAAATGAGCAGTTCTTC. Its protein is CASSSGSLVNEQFF.

The genes are TRBV15 and TRBJ1-4; 9 bases fit TRBD1. Germline V gene lookup returns CDR1 LNHNV and CDR2 YYDKDF (reference sequence). The CDR3 totals 13 residues. With V trimmed by 3 bases and J by 8 bases, 1 base remained unmatched. The CDR3 loop reads CATSSTGGEKLFF. For the CDR3, the DNA is TGTGCCACCAGCAGTACAGGGGGCGAAAAACTGTTTTTT.

The chain links TRBV19 to TRBJ1-1; TRBD1 matches at 8 bases. With 8 bases clipped from V and 7 bases from J, the junction kept 6 bases outside the gene matches. Germline CDR1 is LNHDA and CDR2 is SQIVND (reference sequence). There are 12 residues in the CDR3. The DNA for the CDR3 is TGTGCCAGTGGAGACAGGGGCGATGAAGCTTTCTTT. Encoded protein: CASGDRGDEAFF.

The rearrangement uses TRBV24-1 and TRBJ2-1, with 8 nucleotides matching TRBD1. Germline V gene lookup returns CDR1 KGHDR and CDR2 SFDVKD. The V gene end was trimmed by 3 bases and the J gene end by 5 bases; junction bases not matched to a gene: 14. This CDR3 has 18 residues. The CDR3 reads CATSDPSPGTGSNNEQFF. For the CDR3, the DNA is TGTGCCACCAGTGATCCATCCCCCGGGACAGGCTCTAACAATGAGCAGTTCTTC.